This entry lists 3 T cell receptor beta chains sequenced from one sample in a study of T cell changes during pregnancy in multiple sclerosis. TCRdb's copy holds only in-frame clones and misses some; the assay was immunoSEQ multiplex PCR. The sample contains about 51,000 clones, under 95% of which appear only once. This material consisted of CD4+ T cells from peripheral blood mononuclear cells, taken in the second trimester of pregnancy. The receptors come from a female donor with multiple sclerosis, enrolled in a pregnancy study.

The J gene is TRBJ1-2, the V gene TRBV30; no reliable D call. CDR1 is GTSNPN, CDR2 SVGIG, per germline (reference sequence). The germline V and J ends were trimmed by 0 bases and 8 bases, with 7 bases remaining between them. CDR3 size: 11 residues. The CDR3 spells CAWSVSGGYTF. In DNA, the CDR3 is TGTGCCTGGAGTGTAAGCGGCGGCTACACCTTC. Full variable domain (missing parts from reference TRBV30 and TRBJ1-2): SQTIHQWPATLVQPVGSPLSLECTVEGTSNPNLYWYRQAAGRGLQLLFYSVGIGQISSEVPQNLSASRPQDRQFILSSKKLLLSDSGFYLCAWSVSGGYTFGSGTRLTVV.

This sequence joins TRBV9 and TRBJ1-3; 9 nucleotides line up with TRBD1. Per germline, CDR1 SGDLS and CDR2 YYNGEE. This CDR3 region has 15 residues. V gave up 1 base and J gave up 7 bases; unmatched junction bases: 6. CDR3 sequence reads: CASSVRGQGWNTIYF. The CDR3 coding sequence is TGTGCCAGCAGCGTAAGGGGACAGGGCTGGAACACCATATATTTT. Variable domain in full (rest from reference TRBV9 and TRBJ1-3): DSGVTQTPKHLITATGQRVTLRCSPRSGDLSVYWYQQSLDQGLQFLIQYYNGEERAKGNILERFSAQQFPDLHSELNLSSLELGDSALYFCASSVRGQGWNTIYFGEGSWLTVV.

V and J are TRBV18 and TRBJ2-3; D perhaps matches TRBD1 (7 bases). The CDR3 covers 16 residues. Per germline, CDR1 KGHSH and CDR2 LQKENI. V shed 6 bases and J shed 5 bases, with 21 bases lying between them. The DNA of the CDR3 is TGTGCCAGCTCCTTGAATCAAGGAGGGGGCGTAGATACGCAGTATTTT. Protein: CASSLNQGGGVDTQYF.